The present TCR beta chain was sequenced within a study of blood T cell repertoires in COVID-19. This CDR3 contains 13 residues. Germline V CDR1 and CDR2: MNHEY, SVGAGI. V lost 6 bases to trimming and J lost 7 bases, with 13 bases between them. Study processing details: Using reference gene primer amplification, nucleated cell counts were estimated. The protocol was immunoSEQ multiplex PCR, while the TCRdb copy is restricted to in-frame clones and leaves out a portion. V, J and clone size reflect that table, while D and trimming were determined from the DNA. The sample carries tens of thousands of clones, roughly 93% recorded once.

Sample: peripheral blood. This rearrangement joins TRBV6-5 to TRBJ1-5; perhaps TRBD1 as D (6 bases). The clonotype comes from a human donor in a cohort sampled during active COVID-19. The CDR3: CASSQDTGQPQHF. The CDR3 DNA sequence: TGTGCCAGCAGCCAAGATACAGGGCAGCCCCAGCATTTT.